This T cell receptor beta chain was obtained from a study of T cells after yellow fever vaccination. Study-level background: Some fractions had low cell numbers, and these were prepared with SMART-Seq v4 Ultra Low Input. Whole-study results and caveats: The bulk population could contribute abundant contaminating clonotypes to FACS-sorted repertoires. After the booster, 96% of CD4 and around nine tenths of CD8 primary-response clones were re-detected.

This clonotype has a handful of counts. Its antigen is unknown. A 5'RACE template-switching step, the method used to make TCR cDNA, added a universal primer site and UMIs. TCRdb called the 5' RACE reads again in MiXCR, with one record for every CDR3 protein. Of 300,000 to 400,000 distinct CDR3 sequences listed, 7% to 9% are singletons. CDR1 and CDR2 from the germline V gene are DFQATT and SNEGSKA (reference sequence). The CDR3 spans 19 residues. With V trimmed by 3 bases and J by 0 bases, 16 bases remained unmatched. Sequences were derived from PBMCs, sampled more than 35 days after the first yellow fever vaccination. The rearrangement uses TRBV20-1 and TRBJ1-3; 8 nucleotides agree with TRBD1. This receptor was obtained from a man between 18 and 29 years old who received the YFV17D yellow fever vaccine. The CDR3 DNA sequence: TGCAGTGCTAGTACCTTGCTTCCGGGACAGGCGGACTCTGGAAACACCATATATTTT. This sequence encodes CSASTLLPGQADSGNTIYF.